This T cell receptor beta chain was sequenced during a study of blood T cell repertoires in COVID-19. Study overall: Material from acute and convalescent COVID-19 was sourced from the United States, Italy and Spain.

With 6 bases clipped from V and 4 bases from J, the junction kept 3 bases outside the gene matches. CDR1 is SGHAT and CDR2 is FQNNGV in the germline V gene. The CDR3 has 13 residues. Clones were sequenced by immunoSEQ multiplex PCR, and TCRdb holds only the in-frame ones, with some missing. Of about 82,000 clones listed, about 83% are singletons. The rearrangement uses TRBV11-2 and TRBJ1-1; TRBD1 agrees at 9 bases. This clonotype originated in a woman aged 55-69 years with acute or convalescent COVID-19. The sequenced material came from peripheral blood. CDR3 sequence reads: CASSWTGVTEAFF. CDR3 DNA: TGTGCCAGCAGTTGGACAGGGGTCACTGAAGCTTTCTTT.